This T cell receptor beta chain was found in a study of cytomegalovirus exposure and HLA in healthy donors. Researchers ran the PCR with 60 Vbeta and 13 Jbeta primers. Repertoires were generated with immunoSEQ multiplex PCR, while TCRdb's copy carries only in-frame clones and drops some. This table has 100,000 or so clones, roughly an eighth appearing once. General observations from the study: According to an earlier analysis, most TCR beta V segments yielded productive rearrangements about 87% or about 30% of the time. A later analysis found TCR association rates differed by HLA locus, highest for DRB1 and lowest for HLA-C.

This clone turned up a few times. As yet, its antigen is unknown. V shed 6 bases and J shed 3 bases, with 13 bases lying between them. CDR1 and CDR2 from the germline V gene are ENHRY and SYGVKD. The length of the CDR3 is 14 residues. What was sequenced was PBMCs. This clonotype originated in a middle-aged man in good health and CMV-seropositive. The V call is TRBV10-3, the J call TRBJ2-3; no reliable D call. CDR3 loop: CAIRGARVTDTQYF. The CDR3 DNA sequence: TGTGCCATCAGGGGTGCCCGGGTTACAGATACGCAGTATTTT.